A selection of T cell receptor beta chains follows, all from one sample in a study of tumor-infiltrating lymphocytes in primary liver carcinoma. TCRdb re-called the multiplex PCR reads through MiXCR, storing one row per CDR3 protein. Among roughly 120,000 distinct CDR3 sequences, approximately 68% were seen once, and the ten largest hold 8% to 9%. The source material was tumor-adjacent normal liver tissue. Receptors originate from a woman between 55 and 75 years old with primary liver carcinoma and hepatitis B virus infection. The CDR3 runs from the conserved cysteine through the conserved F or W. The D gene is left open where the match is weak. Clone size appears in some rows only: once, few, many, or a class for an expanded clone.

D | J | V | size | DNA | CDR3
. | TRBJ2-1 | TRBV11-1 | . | TGTGGCAGCAGCTTAGAAAGGGTTCTGGGCAATGAGCAATTCTTC | CGSSLERVLGNEQFF
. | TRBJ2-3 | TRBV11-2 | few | TGTGCCAGCAGCTTAGTGAACTCCGATACGCAGTATTTT | CASSLVNSDTQYF
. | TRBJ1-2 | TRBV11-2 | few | TGTGCCAGCAGTTTAGATCCGATCAGGGCGCTGCACTACGGCTACACCTTC | CASSLDPIRALHYGYTF
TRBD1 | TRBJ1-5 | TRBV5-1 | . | TGCGCCAGCAGCCAGGGACAGGGGCCAGGTGAGCAGCCCCAGCATTTT | CASSQGQGPGEQPQHF
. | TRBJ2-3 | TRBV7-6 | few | TGTGCCAGCAGCCGCCCCGGAGGGGGCCATAGCACAGATACGCAGTATTTT | CASSRPGGGHSTDTQYF
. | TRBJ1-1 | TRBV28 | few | TGTGCCATTAGAAAATTCCCGAACACTGAAGCTTTCTTT | CAIRKFPNTEAFF
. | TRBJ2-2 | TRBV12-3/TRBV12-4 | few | TGTGCCAGCACCAAAAGGAAAACCTCCACCGGGGAGCTGCTTTTT | CASTKRKTSTGELLF
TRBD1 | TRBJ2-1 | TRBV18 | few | TGTGCCAGCTCACGGGACAGCAGCTCCTACAATGAGCAGTTCTTC | CASSRDSSSYNEQFF
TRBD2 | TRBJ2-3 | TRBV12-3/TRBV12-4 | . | TGTGCCAGCAGTCTAGCGGGCATCACATATACGCAGTATTTT | CASSLAGITYTQYF
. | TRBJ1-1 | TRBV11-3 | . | TGTGCCAGAGGCTTAGTCGGGGAATACCGGAACACTGAAGCTCTCTTT | CARGLVGEYRNTEALF
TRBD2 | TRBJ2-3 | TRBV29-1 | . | TGCAGCGTTACCGGGACTAGCGACACTGATACGCATTATTTT | CSVTGTSDTDTHYF
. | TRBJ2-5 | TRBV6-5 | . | TGTGCCAGCAGTTACTCTAGAGAGCCGCAAGAGACCCAGTACTTC | CASSYSREPQETQYF
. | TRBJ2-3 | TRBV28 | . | TGTGCCAGCACTTTTGTTGATTATACAGATACGCAGTATTTT | CASTFVDYTDTQYF
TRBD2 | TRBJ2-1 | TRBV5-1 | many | TGCGCCAGCAGCTGGGTGACTAGCGGGAGTGGCGGTGAGCAGTTCTTC | CASSWVTSGSGGEQFF
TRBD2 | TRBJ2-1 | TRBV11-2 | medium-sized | TGTGCCAGCAGCCCCGGGACTAGCGGGAGGGCGCAGAATGAGCAGTTCTTC | CASSPGTSGRAQNEQFF
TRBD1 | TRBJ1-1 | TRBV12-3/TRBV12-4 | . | TGTGCCATCAGGGATGGGACAGATACCATTCCGAACACTGAAGCTTTCTTC | CAIRDGTDTIPNTEAFF
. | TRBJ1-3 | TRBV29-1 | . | TGCAGTGTTGTCGCGCGGCCCCAAAACACCATATATTTT | CSVVARPQNTIYF
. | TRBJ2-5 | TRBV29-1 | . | TGCGGCGTTGGATCGGGATCATTAGGGACCCAGTACTTC | CGVGSGSLGTQYF
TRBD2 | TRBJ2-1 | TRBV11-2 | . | TGTGCCAGCATCGGGACTAGCGGTTACAACAAGCAGTTCTTC | CASIGTSGYNKQFF
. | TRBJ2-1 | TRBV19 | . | TGTGCCAGTAGTATTTATGTAGGGGCGAATGAGCAGTTCTTC | CASSIYVGANEQFF
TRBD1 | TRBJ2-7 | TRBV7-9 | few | TGTGCCATTTCGGACAGGGGGCCTTACGAGCAGTACTTC | CAISDRGPYEQYF
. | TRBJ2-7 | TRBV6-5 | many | TGTGCCAGCAGTTTTTCAGGGGAACACGAAGAGCAGTACTTC | CASSFSGEHEEQYF
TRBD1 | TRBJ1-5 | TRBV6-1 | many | TGTGCCAGCAGGGGACTGGGACAGGGACATCATCAGCCCCAGCATTTT | CASRGLGQGHHQPQHF
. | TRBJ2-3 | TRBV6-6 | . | TGTGCCAGCAGCCGACAGATTAGCACAGATACGCAGTGTTTT | CASSRQISTDTQCF
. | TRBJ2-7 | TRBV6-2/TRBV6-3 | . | TGTGCCAGCAGCTATTCCCTGGGCCACTACGAGCAGTACTTC | CASSYSLGHYEQYF
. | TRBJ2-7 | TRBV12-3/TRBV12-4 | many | TGTGCCAGCACCCGGGACATCTCCTGGGAGCAGTACTTC | CASTRDISWEQYF
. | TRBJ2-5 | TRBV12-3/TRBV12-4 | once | TGTGCCAGCAACGTAGTGAGAGGGCCTGGCGAGACCCAGTACTTC | CASNVVRGPGETQYF
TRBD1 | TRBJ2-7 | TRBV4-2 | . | TGTGCCAGCATCCAGGCCCTGGGACAGGCTTCCTACTGGCAGTACTTC | CASIQALGQASYWQYF
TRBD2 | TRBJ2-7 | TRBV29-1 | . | TGCAGGGCCAGAAGGGATAGGGAGGGCTACGAGCAGTACTTC | CRARRDREGYEQYF
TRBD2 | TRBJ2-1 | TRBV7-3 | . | TGTGCCAGCAGCTTATCCGCGGGAGAAGGTAATGAGCTGTTCTTC | CASSLSAGEGNELFF
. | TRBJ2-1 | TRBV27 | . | TGTGCCAGCAGTTTATCCCCTTGCCAGAGCTCCTACAATGAGCAGTTCTTC | CASSLSPCQSSYNEQFF
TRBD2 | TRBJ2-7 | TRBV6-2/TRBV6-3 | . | TGTCCCAGCATCAAGGCTAGCGGGAGGTCGTATGAGCAGTACTTC | CPSIKASGRSYEQYF
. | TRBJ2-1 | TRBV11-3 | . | TGTGCCAGCAGCTTAGGCTGGGGGGAGTGGGGTGTCGATGAGCAGTTATTC | CASSLGWGEWGVDEQLF
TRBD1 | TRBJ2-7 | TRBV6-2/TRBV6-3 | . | TGTGCCAGCAGTTACTACCGACAGGGGGCCAACGAGCAGTACTTC | CASSYYRQGANEQYF
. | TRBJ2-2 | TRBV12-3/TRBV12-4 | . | TGTCTCAGCAGTTTATGGGGACCCGGGGAGCTGTTTTTT | CLSSLWGPGELFF
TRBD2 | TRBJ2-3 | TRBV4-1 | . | TGCGCCGGCAGCCGAGACGGGAGGGCCGATACAGATACGCAGTATTTT | CAGSRDGRADTDTQYF
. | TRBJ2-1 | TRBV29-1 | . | TGCAGCGATGGACAAGGGGCATACAATGAGCAGTTCTTC | CSDGQGAYNEQFF
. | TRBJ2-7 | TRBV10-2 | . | TGCGCCAGCAGTGCGTCAAGCGATTACGAGCAGTACTTC | CASSASSDYEQYF
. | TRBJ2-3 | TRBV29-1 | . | TGCAGCGTTGTCCCGGGGGCATATACGCAGTATTTT | CSVVPGAYTQYF
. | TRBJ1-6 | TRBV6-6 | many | TGTGCCAGCAGCTACCAGCTGGGGGGACCTCGGAGCTCCTATAATTCACCCCTCCACTTT | CASSYQLGGPRSSYNSPLHF
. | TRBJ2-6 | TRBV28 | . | TGTGCCAGCAGTTTTAACGGACCCAACGTCCTGACTTTC | CASSFNGPNVLTF
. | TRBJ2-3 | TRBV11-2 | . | TGTGCCAGCAGCATAGGAAGCACAGATACGCAGTATTTT | CASSIGSTDTQYF
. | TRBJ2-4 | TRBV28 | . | TGTGCCAGCAGCCTGGGCGGCCTTGCCATAAACATTCAGTGCTTC | CASSLGGLAINIQCF
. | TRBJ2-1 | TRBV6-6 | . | TGTGCCAGCAGAAACTCGGGTACTGAGCAGTTCTTC | CASRNSGTEQFF
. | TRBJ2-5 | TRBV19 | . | TGTGCCAGTAGCAGACGAACCACCGGGACTGGGGAGACCCAGTACTTC | CASSRRTTGTGETQYF
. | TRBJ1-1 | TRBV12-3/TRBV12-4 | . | TGTGCCAACACTAGGAAAGGGGCGCGGTGCACTGAAGCTTTCTTT | CANTRKGARCTEAFF